These 29 T cell receptor beta chains originate from one sample sequenced in a study of CD8+CD57+ T cells in acquired aplastic anemia. According to the study, genomic DNA was the template for TCR beta VDJ and CDR3 profiling. Via MiXCR, TCRdb re-called the reads, giving one row per CDR3 protein. The sample carries fewer than 200,000 distinct CDR3 sequences, roughly 50% recorded once. CD8+CD57+ cell expansion, shown by flow cytometry, had occurred in the patients selected for sequencing. The sample consisted of sorted CD4+, CD8+, or CD8+CD57+ T cells (not recorded which) from PBMCs. The receptors originated from a human donor with aplastic anemia.

J is TRBJ1-6 and V is TRBV27; 9 bases agree with TRBD1. This CDR3 comprises 16 residues. V lost 7 bases and J lost 10; bases outside the gene matches: 14. Germline V lookup: CDR1 MNHEY, CDR2 SMNVEV (reference sequence). For the CDR3, the DNA is TGTGCCAGCAAACGGGGGACAGGGCAACGAAGGTCACCCCTCCACTTT. It specifies CASKRGTGQRRSPLHF.

The chain joins TRBV7-2 to TRBJ2-1, with D unclear. The germline gives CDR1 SGHTA, CDR2 FQGNSA. The CDR3 consists of 11 residues. V dropped 5 bases and J dropped 6 bases, with 5 bases sitting between them. The CDR3 region is CASSALNEQFF. In nucleotides, the CDR3 is TGTGCCAGCAGCGCGCTCAATGAGCAGTTCTTC.

In its sample, this clonotype was seen many times. The chain recombines TRBV5-6 with TRBJ1-2; D ambiguous. The CDR3 is 14 residues long. The V end lost 2 bases, the J end lost 2 bases, and 10 bases lay between the germline ends. Germline-derived CDR1 and CDR2 are SGHDT and YYEEEE. CDR3 residues: CASSFAESNYGYTF. The CDR3 nucleotides are TGTGCCAGCAGCTTTGCAGAGTCAAACTATGGCTACACCTTC.

A few counts support this clonotype. This chain links TRBV19 with TRBJ1-3; weak D call: TRBD1 (6 bases). V lost 1 base and J lost 0, with 13 bases in between. CDR1 is LNHDA, CDR2 SQIVND, per germline (reference sequence). The CDR3 has 17 amino acids. The CDR3 bases are TGTGCCAGTAGTATAGGCCGGGACACCAACTCTGGAAACACCATATATTTT. Its translation: CASSIGRDTNSGNTIYF.

The chain links TRBV2 to TRBJ1-2; D gene uncertain. The CDR3 is 13 amino acids. CDR1 is SNHLY and CDR2 is FYNNEI in the germline V gene. The CDR3 region is CAERRVGHYGYTF. The CDR3 nucleotides are TGTGCGGAGAGGAGGGTAGGTCACTATGGCTACACCTTC.

This clonotype showed up many times. The J gene is TRBJ2-3, the V gene TRBV9; D perhaps matches TRBD2 (5 bases). Germline values: CDR1 SGDLS, CDR2 YYNGEE. V was clipped by 0 bases and J by 5 bases, with 16 bases between them. The length of the CDR3 is 16 residues. Written as DNA, the CDR3 is TGTGCCAGCAGCGTAGACGACCCGTCGAGGGTAGATACGCAGTATTTT. Protein: CASSVDDPSRVDTQYF.

This clonotype was counted only a few times. A much bigger clone sits one base away, suggesting this may be a read error. The chain recombines TRBV9 with TRBJ1-3; D is ambiguous. The CDR3 runs 14 residues. The V end lost 0 bases, the J end lost 3 bases, and 7 bases lay between the germline ends. Germline loops: CDR1 SGDLS, CDR2 YYNGEE. DNA for the CDR3: TGTGCCAGCAGCGTAGGACTACTTGGAAACACCATATATTTT. This encodes CASSVGLLGNTIYF. The variable domain in full, completed from reference TRBV9 and TRBJ1-3, reads DSGVTQTPKHLITATGQRVTLRCSPRSGDLSVYWYQQSLDQGLQFLIQYYNGEERAKGNILERFSAQQFPDLHSELNLSSLELGDSALYFCASSVGLLGNTIYFGEGSWLTVV.

Of note for this clonotype: This may come from a read error, since a much larger clone is one base off. The rearrangement joins TRBV20-1 to TRBJ1-5; the match to TRBD1 covers 10 bases. The V gene end was trimmed by 5 bases and the J gene end by 2 bases; junction bases not matched to a gene: 15. The CDR3 sequence is 18 residues long. Germline CDR1 reads DFQATT; CDR2 reads SNEGSKA (reference sequence). In DNA form, the CDR3 reads TGCAGTGCTGTGGGGGAGGACAGGGGGGTTTCGGGCAATCAGCCCCAGCATTTT. Its protein product is CSAVGEDRGVSGNQPQHF.

This clonotype was seen a handful of times. A much larger clone sits a single nucleotide away, making a read error possible. This sequence joins TRBV7-8 and TRBJ2-7; the match to TRBD1 covers 10 bases. Per the germline V gene, CDR1 is SGHVS and CDR2 is FQNEAQ. The junction had 2 bases not matched to a gene; V was cut back by 4 bases and J by 5 bases. This CDR3 is 13 amino acids long. For the CDR3, the DNA is TGTGCCAGCAGCTCCGGGACAGGGGACGAGCAGTACTTC. Its protein is CASSSGTGDEQYF.

The chain carries TRBV20-1 and TRBJ2-1; D is unresolved. Germline V gene data show CDR1 as DFQATT and CDR2 as SNEGSKA (reference sequence). V lost 4 bases, J lost 2 bases, and 18 bases lay in between. This CDR3 contains 16 residues. The CDR3 DNA reads TGCAGTGCTAAAGGATCGGTGGAAATCGCCTACAATGAGCAGTTCTTC. It encodes CSAKGSVEIAYNEQFF.

This clonotype was detected many times. V is TRBV6-1 and J is TRBJ1-5, with a tentative D call TRBD1 (5 bases). Germline CDR1 and CDR2: MNHNS and SASEGT. Trimming took off 6 bases at V and 4 bases at J, with 10 bases between the two ends. The CDR3 loop spans 13 amino acids. CDR3 residues: CASSRTLNQPQHF. The CDR3 DNA is TGTGCCAGCAGCAGGACACTTAATCAGCCCCAGCATTTT.

The chain combines TRBV18 with TRBJ1-4, with D hard to call. V gave up 3 bases and J gave up 6 bases, with 17 bases separating them. The CDR3 extends over 16 amino acids. Germline V gene sequence: CDR1 KGHSH, CDR2 LQKENI. The CDR3 DNA is TGTGCCAGCTCACCTTCGGGCCGAGGGTGGGATGAAAAACTGTTTTTT. Protein sequence: CASSPSGRGWDEKLFF.

In DNA form, the CDR3 reads TGTGCCAGCAGTACCGGACTCGATGAGCAGTTCTTC. Protein product: CASSTGLDEQFF. The chain links TRBV7-9 to TRBJ2-1, with D tentatively TRBD2 (5 bases). CDR1 SEHNR and CDR2 FQNEAQ come from the germline V gene (reference sequence). Trimming removed 6 bases at V and 8 bases at J, with 11 bases between. The CDR3 has 12 amino acids.

This clonotype was recorded at least ten times. The chain couples TRBV2 to TRBJ2-2; D possibly corresponds to TRBD2 (5 bases). Germline loops: CDR1 SNHLY, CDR2 FYNNEI. This CDR3 region has 16 residues. The germline V and J ends were trimmed by 3 bases and 1 base, with 12 bases remaining between them. CDR3 protein: CASSDYREMNTGELFF. DNA for the CDR3: TGTGCCAGCAGTGATTATCGGGAAATGAACACCGGGGAGCTGTTTTTT.

The chain employs TRBV5-6 and TRBJ1-2; D not certain. Germline V gives CDR1 SGHDT, CDR2 YYEEEE. This CDR3 contains 11 residues. V was clipped by 4 bases and J by 8 bases, with 9 bases between them. CDR3 nucleotide sequence: TGTGCCAGCAGCCTGAACGACGGCTACACCTTC. It specifies CASSLNDGYTF.

This clonotype was counted ten times or more. CDR3 protein: CSANRALTEAFF. The CDR3 DNA follows: TGCAGCGCGAACAGGGCGCTCACTGAAGCTTTCTTT. J is TRBJ1-1 and V is TRBV29-1, with D tentatively TRBD1 (6 bases). CDR1 and CDR2 from the germline V gene are SQVTM and ANQGSEA. This CDR3 has 12 residues. V gave up 7 bases and J gave up 4 bases, with 13 bases separating them.

This sequence joins TRBV24-1 and TRBJ2-1; TRBD1 or TRBD2 may be the D gene (5 bases each). CDR1 is KGHDR and CDR2 is SFDVKD in the germline V gene. This CDR3 spans 16 amino acids. Trimming stripped 11 bases from V and 5 bases from J, with 24 bases between. This chain's CDR3 is CASEFRGGNSHNEQFF. CDR3 DNA sequence: TGTGCCAGCGAATTCCGTGGGGGAAATAGCCACAATGAGCAGTTCTTC.

The rearrangement links TRBV2 to TRBJ1-1; TRBD1 might be the D (5 bases). V gave up 4 bases and J gave up 0 bases, with 9 bases separating them. Germline V gene data show CDR1 as SNHLY and CDR2 as FYNNEI. The CDR3 covers 14 residues. CDR3 DNA: TGTGCCAGCAGTGGACAGCCCATGAACACTGAAGCTTTCTTT. Encoded protein: CASSGQPMNTEAFF.

The chain links TRBV10-3 to TRBJ1-2; 12 bases fit TRBD1. The CDR3 consists of 14 residues. From germline, CDR1 is ENHRY and CDR2 SYGVKD. The junction had 5 bases not matched to a gene; V was cut back by 4 bases and J by 8 bases. This chain's CDR3 is CAISATGTGGGYTF. CDR3 nucleotide sequence: TGTGCCATCAGTGCGACCGGGACAGGGGGCGGCTACACCTTC.

Remarks on this clonotype: One end of the junction fails to match germline, which may point to a read error. The genes are TRBV7-7 and TRBJ1-5, with D maybe TRBD1 (6 bases). The CDR3 has 14 amino acids. Germline V gene sequence: CDR1 SSHAT, CDR2 FNYEAQ (reference sequence). The chain's CDR3 is CASSPDRLNQPQHF. In DNA, the CDR3 is TGTGCTAGCAGCCCCGACAGGCTTAATCAGCCCCAGCATTTT. Using reference TRBV7-7 and TRBJ1-5 for the parts outside the CDR3, the full variable domain is GAGVSQSPRYKVTKRGQDVTLRCDPISSHATLYWYQQALGQGPEFLTYFNYEAQPDKSGLPSDRFSAERPEGSISTLTIQRTEQRDSAMYRCASSPDRLNQPQHFGDGTRLSIL.

This clonotype has a count of ten or more. This sequence joins TRBV11-1 and TRBJ2-5; 9 positions agree with TRBD1. Germline trimming cut 5 bases from V and 6 bases from J; bases unmatched to any gene: 10. Germline CDR1 is SGHAT and CDR2 is FQDESV (reference sequence). The CDR3 sequence is 15 residues long. CDR3 sequence reads: CASSKQTGGGKTQYF. The CDR3 DNA reads TGTGCCAGCAGCAAGCAAACAGGGGGCGGTAAGACCCAGTACTTC.

The chain uses TRBV5-6 and TRBJ1-2; 9 positions match TRBD1. The CDR3 runs 16 residues. J gave up 4 bases and V 4 bases, and 11 bases lay outside the gene matches. The V gene's germline CDR1 is SGHDT and CDR2 YYEEEE. The CDR3 sequence: CASSHITGGLGYGYTF. The CDR3 DNA sequence: TGTGCCAGCAGCCATATCACAGGGGGCCTCGGCTATGGCTACACCTTC.

This clonotype was observed a few times. A much larger clone is a single base away; this may be a read error. This chain connects TRBV19 to TRBJ2-7; D might be TRBD1 or TRBD2, each matching 5 bases. Trimming stripped 3 bases from V and 3 bases from J, with 15 bases between. From germline, CDR1 is LNHDA and CDR2 SQIVND (reference sequence). This CDR3 is 15 amino acids long. The CDR3 is CASSISGAGLYEQYF. The CDR3 DNA reads as TGTGCCAGTAGTATCTCCGGGGCAGGGCTCTACGAGCAGTACTTC.

A single count supports this clonotype. A clone one base away is much larger, so this may be a read error. This sequence joins TRBV7-8 and TRBJ1-3; TRBD1 is a possible D gene (6 bases). The ends were cut back, 5 bases at V and 4 bases at J, with 24 bases in the middle. Germline V gene sequence: CDR1 SGHVS, CDR2 FQNEAQ. The CDR3 covers 18 residues. The CDR3 region is CASSVVSFGGGPGNTIYF. In DNA, the CDR3 is TGTGCCAGCAGCGTAGTGAGCTTCGGTGGGGGGCCGGGAAACACCATATATTTT.

The V call is TRBV29-1, the J call TRBJ1-1; D remains unclear. Per germline, CDR1 SQVTM and CDR2 ANQGSEA. This CDR3 is 11 amino acids long. Trimming shortened V by 7 bases and J by 1 base, and 7 bases separated the two germline ends. DNA for the CDR3: TGCAGCGCCGAACGGAACACTGAAGCTTTCTTT. Encoded protein: CSAERNTEAFF. The full variable domain, completed using reference TRBV29-1 and TRBJ1-1, is SAVISQKPSRDICQRGTSLTIQCQVDSQVTMMFWYRQQPGQSLTLIATANQGSEATYESGFVIDKFPISRPNLTFSTLTVSNMSPEDSSIYLCSAERNTEAFFGQGTRLTVV.

This clonotype was recorded at least ten times. The rearrangement joins TRBV9 to TRBJ2-7, with 7 bases fitting TRBD1. The germline gives CDR1 SGDLS, CDR2 YYNGEE. This CDR3 contains 17 residues. V dropped 0 bases and J dropped 2; count of bases not matched to a gene: 11. The CDR3 region is CASSVDRGQLSPYEQYF. The CDR3 bases are TGTGCCAGCAGCGTAGATCGGGGACAGCTCAGCCCCTACGAGCAGTACTTC.

The V gene is TRBV7-2, the J gene TRBJ1-2; D is possibly TRBD1 (5 bases). Germline CDR1 and CDR2: SGHTA and FQGNSA. Trimming cost V 6 bases and J 5 bases, with 10 bases left between them. This CDR3 region has 12 residues. The CDR3 reads CASREKGYGYTF. For the CDR3, the DNA is TGTGCCAGCAGGGAGAAGGGGTATGGCTACACCTTC.

A few counts support this clonotype. The chain recombines TRBV7-9 with TRBJ1-1, with D unresolved. CDR1 and CDR2 (germline): SEHNR, FQNEAQ (reference sequence). This CDR3 has 13 residues. V lost 5 bases to trimming and J lost 3 bases, with 10 bases between them. CDR3: CASSVPGDTEAFF. The CDR3 coding sequence is TGTGCCAGCAGCGTCCCTGGGGACACTGAAGCTTTCTTT.

Regarding this clonotype: The final CDR3 position lacks the conserved phenylalanine or tryptophan, pointing to a likely read error. The CDR3 sequence is CASSLAGNTEAFL. The CDR3 nucleotides are TGTGCCAGCAGTTTAGCGGGGAACACTGAAGCTTTCCTT. V and J are TRBV12-3 or TRBV12-4 and TRBJ1-1; D is undetermined. The CDR3 extends over 13 amino acids. V shed 0 bases and J shed 1 base, with 3 bases lying between them.